Shown below are 12 T cell receptor beta chains from a single sample sequenced in a study of identical twins. TCRdb recomputed calls from the 5' RACE reads with MiXCR, one row per CDR3 protein. The repertoire consists of 700,000 or so distinct CDR3 sequences, with around 8.3% occurring once and the leading ten covering roughly 0.9%. The same data also went into a second study, on yellow fever vaccine responses in identical twins.

The sequencing input was PBMCs. The receptors come from a young woman in good health.

The gene calls are TRBV9 and TRBJ2-2; D uncertain. V lost 4 bases and J lost 3, with 13 bases in between. Germline V gene lookup returns CDR1 SGDLS and CDR2 YYNGEE. CDR3 length equals 15 residues. The CDR3 nucleotides read TGTGCCAGCAGCCCCCGGGCCCCCGACACCGGGGAGCTGTTTTTT. This gives the protein CASSPRAPDTGELFF.

This clonotype occurred a few times. The rearrangement joins TRBV19 to TRBJ1-5; D unresolved. CDR1 is LNHDA and CDR2 is SQIVND in the germline V gene (reference sequence). With 7 bases removed from V and 2 bases from J, the gap between germline ends came to 15 bases. The CDR3 covers 15 residues. CDR3 nucleotide sequence: TGTGCCAGTACAAAATCCGGGAGCGGCAATCAGCCCCAGCATTTT. Amino acid sequence: CASTKSGSGNQPQHF.

This clonotype showed up many times. This rearrangement joins TRBV3-1 to TRBJ2-7; 11 nucleotides match TRBD1. Germline-derived CDR1 and CDR2 are LGHDT and YNNKEL (reference sequence). CDR3 length: 14 amino acids. Germline trimming cut 2 bases from V and 6 bases from J; bases unmatched to any gene: 3. CDR3 protein: CASSQKGQGGEQYF. For the CDR3, the DNA is TGTGCCAGCAGCCAAAAGGGACAGGGGGGCGAGCAGTACTTC.

This clonotype was observed a few times. This chain links TRBV5-1 with TRBJ2-7; no firm D call. The V end was cut by 1 base, the J end by 5 bases, with 13 bases between. Germline loops: CDR1 SGHRS, CDR2 YFSETQ. The CDR3 is 14 amino acids. CDR3 amino acids: CASSLSRSFDEQYF. The DNA of the CDR3 is TGCGCCAGCAGCTTGTCCAGATCCTTTGACGAGCAGTACTTC. The variable domain in full, completed from reference TRBV5-1 and TRBJ2-7, reads KAGVTQTPRYLIKTRGQQVTLSCSPISGHRSVSWYQQTPGQGLQFLFEYFSETQRNKGNFPGRFSGRQFSNSRSEMNVSTLELGDSALYLCASSLSRSFDEQYFGPGTRLTVT.

The chain's CDR3 is CATSDSSHNTGELFF. DNA of the CDR3: TGTGCCACCAGTGACTCTAGCCACAACACCGGGGAGCTGTTTTTT. The chain links TRBV24-1 to TRBJ2-2, with D maybe TRBD2 (5 bases). Trimming took off 4 bases at V and 2 bases at J, with 10 bases between the two ends. Germline CDR1 KGHDR, CDR2 SFDVKD. The CDR3 runs to 15 residues.

The chain has TRBV10-3 and TRBJ2-1, with 7 bases that match TRBD2. Per the germline V gene, CDR1 is ENHRY and CDR2 is SYGVKD. The CDR3 sequence is 15 residues long. Unmatched junction bases numbered 7, after V lost 3 bases and J lost 5 bases. Written as DNA, the CDR3 is TGTGCCATCAGTGAAGTATTGGGGGGGGACAATGAGCAGTTCTTC. This encodes CAISEVLGGDNEQFF.

This sequence joins TRBV9 and TRBJ1-1; D ambiguous. V lost 0 bases, J lost 0 bases, and 15 bases lay in between. The CDR3 sequence is 17 residues long. Germline V lookup: CDR1 SGDLS, CDR2 YYNGEE. This chain's CDR3 is CASSVGPLESLNTEAFF. Written as DNA, the CDR3 is TGTGCCAGCAGCGTAGGACCGCTAGAGTCCTTGAACACTGAAGCTTTCTTT.

This clonotype was observed many times. The chain couples TRBV4-3 to TRBJ2-2, with TRBD2 matching 12 bases. The germline V gene has CDR1 LGHNA and CDR2 YSLEER. CDR3 size: 15 residues. J lost 6 bases, V lost 4 bases, and 3 bases had no gene match. CDR3 bases: TGCGCCAGCAGCCGACTAGCGGGAGTAGCCGGGGAGCTGTTTTTT. This gives the protein CASSRLAGVAGELFF.

The table lists this clonotype with a few counts. V usage is TRBV7-3 and J usage is TRBJ2-1, with D possibly matching TRBD2 (5 bases). The CDR3 is made up of 15 amino acids. Germline-derived CDR1 and CDR2 are SGHTA and FQGTGA. Trimming stripped 4 bases from V and 5 bases from J, with 15 bases between. The CDR3 nucleotides read TGTGCCAGCAGCTCAAAAATCCGGGGTGACAATGAGCAGTTCTTC. Protein: CASSSKIRGDNEQFF.

Only a few counts were recorded for this clonotype. This chain links TRBV20-1 with TRBJ2-3; no reliable D call. CDR1 is DFQATT, CDR2 SNEGSKA, per germline (reference sequence). This CDR3 comprises 13 residues. V gave up 3 bases and J gave up 4 bases, with 11 bases separating them. The CDR3 region has the DNA TGCAGTGCTAGTTTAGTATTATCAGATACGCAGTATTTT. As protein: CSASLVLSDTQYF.

This chain uses TRBV9 with TRBJ2-7; 7 nucleotides match TRBD2. V trimming: 3 bases; J trimming: 7 bases; junction bases outside the gene matches: 1. Germline V gives CDR1 SGDLS, CDR2 YYNGEE. This CDR3 has 11 amino acids. The CDR3 nucleotides are TGTGCCAGCAGCGGGGAGGGGGAGCAGTACTTC. Protein sequence: CASSGEGEQYF.

The J gene is TRBJ2-1, the V gene TRBV6-5; 8 bases align to TRBD2. The CDR3 runs to 16 residues. Germline assignment: CDR1 MNHEY and CDR2 SVGAGI. V lost 2 bases to trimming and J lost 8 bases; unmatched junction nucleotides: 11. For the CDR3, the DNA is TGTGCCAGCAGTTACGGTGGGGGCGGGGGGTGGCATGAGCAGTTCTTC. It translates to CASSYGGGGGWHEQFF.